The clone carrying this T cell receptor beta chain was picked up many times. Its target is not known. These data belong to a study of metastatic and nonmetastatic thyroid tumors. Study as a whole: Comparison of repertoires was carried out across blood and tumor or nodule tissue from malignant and benign thyroid patients.

The V gene end was trimmed by 4 bases and the J gene end by 6 bases; junction bases not matched to a gene: 8. The CDR3 runs 14 residues. From germline, CDR1 is SGHRS and CDR2 YFSETQ. Original methodology: For papillary thyroid cancer, a distant-metastasis classifier was constructed from CDR3 differences observed across clinicopathological groups. TCRdb re-called the PCR reads via MiXCR. Here the V and J calls rest on TCRdb's processing, not on the authors' analysis. The sample carries about 13,000 clones, approximately 23% recorded once. General study results and limits: TCR beta diversity was reportedly significantly higher in malignant thyroid tumors than benign nodules, in blood and tumor.

All patients were untreated before thyroid surgery. The genes are TRBV5-1 and TRBJ2-3; 7 nucleotides match TRBD2. This TCR came from a female donor with papillary thyroid cancer or a benign thyroid nodule (not recorded which). Some clones in this sample may be carry-over from other donors' samples. Sequencing was carried out using adjacent normal tissue. The DNA of the CDR3 is TGCGCCAGCAGCCCGGACGGAGCGGGGGATACGCAGTATTTT. It codes for CASSPDGAGDTQYF. Full variable domain (rest looked up from reference TRBV5-1 and TRBJ2-3): KAGVTQTPRYLIKTRGQQVTLSCSPISGHRSVSWYQQTPGQGLQFLFEYFSETQRNKGNFPGRFSGRQFSNSRSEMNVSTLELGDSALYLCASSPDGAGDTQYFGPGTRLTVL.